The next 8 T cell receptor beta chains were all read from a single sample in a study of identical twins. In TCRdb, the 5' RACE reads were re-called with MiXCR into one record per CDR3 protein. This sample has some 900,000 distinct CDR3 sequences, with around an eighth found just once. These data were likewise used in another study, on yellow fever vaccine responses in identical twins.

Sequences were obtained from PBMCs. The receptors come from a woman in her late teens or twenties in good health.

This clonotype was recorded a few times. The chain couples TRBV24-1 to TRBJ2-3, with D unresolved. Trimming removed 2 bases at V and 3 bases at J, with 5 bases between. Germline CDR1 and CDR2: KGHDR and SFDVKD. The CDR3 is 13 residues long. The CDR3: CATSDSRTDTQYF. In DNA form, the CDR3 reads TGTGCCACCAGTGATTCCAGGACAGATACGCAGTATTTT.

In its sample, this clonotype was seen many times. This chain links TRBV10-3 with TRBJ2-3; D may be TRBD2 (5 bases). This CDR3 is 17 amino acids long. Trimming cost V 0 bases and J 0 bases, with 13 bases left between them. Germline V gene data show CDR1 as ENHRY and CDR2 as SYGVKD. DNA of the CDR3: TGTGCCATCAGTGAGTCGACTAAAGTCCCGAGCACAGATACGCAGTATTTT. Translating gives CAISESTKVPSTDTQYF.

This clonotype was seen only a few times. The CDR3 sequence is CAIRGTENYGYTF. As DNA, the CDR3 is TGTGCCATCAGGGGGACGGAAAACTATGGCTACACCTTC. This chain uses TRBV10-3 with TRBJ1-2; D perhaps matches TRBD1 (5 bases). CDR3 length equals 13 residues. V was clipped by 6 bases and J by 2 bases, with 10 bases between them. Per the germline V gene, CDR1 is ENHRY and CDR2 is SYGVKD.

In this sample, this clonotype turned up a few times. The rearrangement joins TRBV20-1 to TRBJ2-5; 12 nucleotides match TRBD2. Germline values: CDR1 DFQATT, CDR2 SNEGSKA (reference sequence). The CDR3 contains 19 residues. Losses at the gene ends were 3 bases for V and 3 bases for J; bases not matched to a gene: 17. CDR3 in amino acids: CSASYVRRKASGGEETQYF. The CDR3 nucleotides read TGCAGTGCTAGTTACGTCAGGCGGAAGGCTAGCGGGGGGGAAGAGACCCAGTACTTC.

The chain employs TRBV12-3 or TRBV12-4 and TRBJ2-3; D gene unclear. Trimming took off 7 bases at V and 3 bases at J, with 14 bases between the two ends. CDR3 length: 14 residues. The CDR3 loop is CASTYSGRTDTQYF. The CDR3 DNA sequence: TGTGCCAGCACTTACTCTGGGCGGACAGATACGCAGTATTTT.

The chain uses TRBV9 and TRBJ2-1; 11 nucleotides align to TRBD2. The CDR3 runs to 17 residues. V trimming: 1 base; J trimming: 5 bases; junction bases outside the gene matches: 8. The germline V gene has CDR1 SGDLS and CDR2 YYNGEE. For the CDR3, the DNA is TGTGCCAGCAGCGTACACCTAGCGGGAGGAGGGGACAATGAGCAGTTCTTC. Its translation is CASSVHLAGGGDNEQFF.

This clonotype was recorded a few times. V and J are TRBV15 and TRBJ1-2; D perhaps matches TRBD1 (6 bases). Germline V lookup: CDR1 LNHNV, CDR2 YYDKDF (reference sequence). Trimming left V 1 base short and J 0 bases short, with 18 bases between. The CDR3 sequence is 18 residues long. Here the CDR3 reads CATSRGWRGATSNYGYTF. The CDR3, as DNA: TGTGCCACCAGCAGAGGATGGCGGGGGGCGACGTCTAACTATGGCTACACCTTC.

This rearrangement joins TRBV7-2 to TRBJ2-1, with 8 bases identical to TRBD2. The CDR3 extends over 15 amino acids. V lost 1 base, J lost 6 bases, and 5 bases stayed unmatched. Germline V CDR1 and CDR2: SGHTA, FQGNSA. CDR3 DNA sequence: TGTGCCAGCAGCTTAGGGACTAGCCTGGGCAATGAGCAGTTCTTC. Its translation: CASSLGTSLGNEQFF.